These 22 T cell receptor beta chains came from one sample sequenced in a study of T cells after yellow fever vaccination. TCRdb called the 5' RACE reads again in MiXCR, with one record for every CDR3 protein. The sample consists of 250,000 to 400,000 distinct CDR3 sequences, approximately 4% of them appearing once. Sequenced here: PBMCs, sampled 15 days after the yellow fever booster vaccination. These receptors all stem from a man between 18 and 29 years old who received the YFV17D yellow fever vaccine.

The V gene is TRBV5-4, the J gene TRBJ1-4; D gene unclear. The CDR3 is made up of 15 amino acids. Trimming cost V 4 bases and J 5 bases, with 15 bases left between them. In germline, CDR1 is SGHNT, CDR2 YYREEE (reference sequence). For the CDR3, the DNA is TGTGCCAGCAGCCCGACTCCCGATCCCAATGAAAAACTGTTTTTT. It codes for CASSPTPDPNEKLFF.

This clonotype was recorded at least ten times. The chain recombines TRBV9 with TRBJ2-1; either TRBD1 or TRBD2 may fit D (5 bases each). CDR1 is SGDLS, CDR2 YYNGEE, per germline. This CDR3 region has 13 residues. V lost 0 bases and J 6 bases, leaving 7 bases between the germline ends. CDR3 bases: TGTGCCAGCAGCGTAGGGGACGTCAATGAGCAGTTCTTC. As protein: CASSVGDVNEQFF. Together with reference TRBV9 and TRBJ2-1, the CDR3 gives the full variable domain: DSGVTQTPKHLITATGQRVTLRCSPRSGDLSVYWYQQSLDQGLQFLIQYYNGEERAKGNILERFSAQQFPDLHSELNLSSLELGDSALYFCASSVGDVNEQFFGPGTRLTVL.

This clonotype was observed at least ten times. The CDR3 is CASSVAKERGETDTQYF. As DNA, the CDR3 is TGTGCCAGCAGCGTAGCTAAAGAGCGGGGGGAGACAGATACGCAGTATTTT. This chain connects TRBV9 to TRBJ2-3, with 9 bases lining up with TRBD2. The germline V gene encodes CDR1 SGDLS and CDR2 YYNGEE. The CDR3 is made up of 17 amino acids. The trim removed 0 bases at V and 3 bases at J, leaving 8 bases unmatched. Combining the CDR3 with reference TRBV9 and TRBJ2-3 gives the whole variable domain DSGVTQTPKHLITATGQRVTLRCSPRSGDLSVYWYQQSLDQGLQFLIQYYNGEERAKGNILERFSAQQFPDLHSELNLSSLELGDSALYFCASSVAKERGETDTQYFGPGTRLTVL.

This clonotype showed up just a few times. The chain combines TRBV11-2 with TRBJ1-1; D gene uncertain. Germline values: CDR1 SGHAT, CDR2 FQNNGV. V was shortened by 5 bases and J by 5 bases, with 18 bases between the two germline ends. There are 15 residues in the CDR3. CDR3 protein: CASSPGPLRPTEAFF. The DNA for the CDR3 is TGTGCCAGCAGCCCCGGGCCCTTAAGACCTACTGAAGCTTTCTTT.

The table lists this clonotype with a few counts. CDR3 in amino acids: CASSLKAGLQETQYF. The DNA for the CDR3 is TGTGCCAGCAGCTTAAAAGCAGGGCTACAAGAGACCCAGTACTTC. The chain couples TRBV7-3 to TRBJ2-5; TRBD1 is a possible D gene (5 bases). The CDR3 is made up of 15 amino acids. From germline, CDR1 is SGHTA and CDR2 FQGTGA. V lost 1 base to trimming and J lost 2 bases, with 11 bases between them.

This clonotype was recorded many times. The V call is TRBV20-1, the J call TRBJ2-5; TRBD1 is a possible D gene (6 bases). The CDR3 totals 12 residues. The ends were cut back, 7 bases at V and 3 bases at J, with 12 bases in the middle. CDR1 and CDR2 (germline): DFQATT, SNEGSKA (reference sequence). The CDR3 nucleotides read TGCAGTGGTGCGCAGGGGAAAGAGACCCAGTACTTC. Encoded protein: CSGAQGKETQYF.

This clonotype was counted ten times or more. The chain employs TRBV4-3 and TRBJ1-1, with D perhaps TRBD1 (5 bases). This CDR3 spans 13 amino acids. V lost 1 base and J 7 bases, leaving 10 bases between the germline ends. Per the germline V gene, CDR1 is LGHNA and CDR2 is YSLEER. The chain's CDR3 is CASSQARGYEAFF. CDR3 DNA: TGCGCCAGCAGCCAAGCTCGGGGCTATGAAGCTTTCTTT.

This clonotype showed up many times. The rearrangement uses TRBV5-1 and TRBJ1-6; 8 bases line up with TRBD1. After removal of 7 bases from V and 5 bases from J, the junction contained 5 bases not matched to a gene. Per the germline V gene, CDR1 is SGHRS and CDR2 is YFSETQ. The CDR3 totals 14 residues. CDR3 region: CASSGTGHNSPLHF. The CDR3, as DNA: TGCGCCAGCTCCGGGACAGGCCATAATTCACCCCTCCACTTT.

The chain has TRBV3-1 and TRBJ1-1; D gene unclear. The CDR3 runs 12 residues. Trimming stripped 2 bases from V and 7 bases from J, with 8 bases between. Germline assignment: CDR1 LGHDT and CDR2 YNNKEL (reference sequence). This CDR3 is CASSQRVSEAFF. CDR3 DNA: TGTGCCAGCAGCCAACGCGTGAGTGAAGCTTTCTTT. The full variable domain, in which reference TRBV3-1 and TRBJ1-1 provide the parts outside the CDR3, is DTAVSQTPKYLVTQMGNDKSIKCEQNLGHDTMYWYKQDSKKFLKIMFSYNNKELIINETVPNRFSPKSPDKAHLNLHINSLELGDSAVYFCASSQRVSEAFFGQGTRLTVV.

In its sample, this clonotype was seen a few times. Written as DNA, the CDR3 is TGTGCCAGCAGTTCCCCCGGGGGGCGCAAAAACATTCAGTACTTC. This codes for CASSSPGGRKNIQYF. The chain joins TRBV6-5 to TRBJ2-4, with a possible D match to TRBD2 (7 bases). The CDR3 has 15 amino acids. Germline assignment: CDR1 MNHEY and CDR2 SVGAGI. Trimming shortened V by 4 bases and J by 3 bases, and 13 bases separated the two germline ends.

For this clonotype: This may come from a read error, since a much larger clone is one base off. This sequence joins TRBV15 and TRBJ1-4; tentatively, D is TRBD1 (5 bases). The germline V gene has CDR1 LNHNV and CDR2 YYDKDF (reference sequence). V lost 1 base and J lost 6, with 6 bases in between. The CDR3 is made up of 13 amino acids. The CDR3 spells CATSRVGDEKLFF. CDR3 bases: TGTGCCACCAGCAGAGTAGGGGATGAAAAACTGTTTTTT.

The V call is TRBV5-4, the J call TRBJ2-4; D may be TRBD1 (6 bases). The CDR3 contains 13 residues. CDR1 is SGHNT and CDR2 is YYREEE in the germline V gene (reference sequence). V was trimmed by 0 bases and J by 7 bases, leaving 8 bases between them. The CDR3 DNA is TGTGCCAGCAGCTTGGACAGGGTGAACATTCAGTACTTC. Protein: CASSLDRVNIQYF.

The CDR3 reads CASSYPRYPPTGYTF. DNA for the CDR3: TGTGCCAGCAGTTACCCGAGGTATCCGCCGACGGGCTACACCTTC. V usage is TRBV6-2 or TRBV6-3 and J usage is TRBJ1-2; no clear D. This CDR3 is 15 amino acids long. Trimming cost V 2 bases and J 8 bases, with 18 bases left between them. Germline lookup yields CDR1 MNHEY and CDR2 SVGEGT.

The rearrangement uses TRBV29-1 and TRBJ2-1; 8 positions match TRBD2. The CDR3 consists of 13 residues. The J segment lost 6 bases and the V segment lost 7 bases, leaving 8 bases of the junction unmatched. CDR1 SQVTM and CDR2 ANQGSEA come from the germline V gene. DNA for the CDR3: TGCAGCGCATGGATAGCGGGGAGCAATGAGCAGTTCTTC. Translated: CSAWIAGSNEQFF.

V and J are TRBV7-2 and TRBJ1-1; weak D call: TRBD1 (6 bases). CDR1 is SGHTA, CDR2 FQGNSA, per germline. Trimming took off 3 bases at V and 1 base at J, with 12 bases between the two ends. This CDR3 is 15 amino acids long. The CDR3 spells CASSLGHPGNTEAFF. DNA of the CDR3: TGTGCCAGCAGCTTGGGACACCCTGGGAACACTGAAGCTTTCTTT.

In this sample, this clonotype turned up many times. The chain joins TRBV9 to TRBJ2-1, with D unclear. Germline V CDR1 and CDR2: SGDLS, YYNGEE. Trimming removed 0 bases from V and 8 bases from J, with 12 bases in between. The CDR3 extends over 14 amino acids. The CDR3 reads CASSVVGSVDEQFF. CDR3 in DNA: TGTGCCAGCAGCGTAGTGGGCTCGGTGGATGAGCAGTTCTTC.

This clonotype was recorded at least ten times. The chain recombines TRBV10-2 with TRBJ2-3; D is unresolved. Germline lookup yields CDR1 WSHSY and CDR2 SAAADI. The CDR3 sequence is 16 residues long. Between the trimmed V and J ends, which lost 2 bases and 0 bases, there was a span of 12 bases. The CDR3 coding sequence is TGCGCCAGCAGTGAGCCGGCGGTAGCTAGCACAGATACGCAGTATTTT. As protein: CASSEPAVASTDTQYF.

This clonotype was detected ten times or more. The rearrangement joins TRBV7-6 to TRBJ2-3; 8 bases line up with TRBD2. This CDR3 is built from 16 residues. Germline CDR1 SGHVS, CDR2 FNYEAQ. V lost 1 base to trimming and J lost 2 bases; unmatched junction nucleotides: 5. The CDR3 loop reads CASSLDIAGPTDTQYF. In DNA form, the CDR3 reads TGTGCCAGCAGCTTAGATATAGCGGGACCCACAGATACGCAGTATTTT.

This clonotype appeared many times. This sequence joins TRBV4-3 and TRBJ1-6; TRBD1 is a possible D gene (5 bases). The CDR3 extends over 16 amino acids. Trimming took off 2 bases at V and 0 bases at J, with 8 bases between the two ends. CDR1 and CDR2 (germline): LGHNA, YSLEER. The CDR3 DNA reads TGCGCCAGCAGCCAAAGGGACGGCTCCTATAATTCACCCCTCCACTTT. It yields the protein CASSQRDGSYNSPLHF.

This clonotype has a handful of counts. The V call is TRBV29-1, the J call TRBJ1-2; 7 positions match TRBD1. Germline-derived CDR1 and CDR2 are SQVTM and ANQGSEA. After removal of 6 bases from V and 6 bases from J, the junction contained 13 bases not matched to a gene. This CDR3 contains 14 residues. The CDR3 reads CSVDKQTGRHGYTF. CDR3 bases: TGCAGCGTAGACAAACAGACAGGGCGCCATGGCTACACCTTC.

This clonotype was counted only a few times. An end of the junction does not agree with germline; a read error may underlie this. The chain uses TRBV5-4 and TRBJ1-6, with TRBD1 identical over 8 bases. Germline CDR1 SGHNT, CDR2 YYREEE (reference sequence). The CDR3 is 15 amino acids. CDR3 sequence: CAGRDRLSYNSPLHF. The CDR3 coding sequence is TGTGCCGGCAGGGACAGGCTCTCCTATAATTCACCCCTCCACTTT.

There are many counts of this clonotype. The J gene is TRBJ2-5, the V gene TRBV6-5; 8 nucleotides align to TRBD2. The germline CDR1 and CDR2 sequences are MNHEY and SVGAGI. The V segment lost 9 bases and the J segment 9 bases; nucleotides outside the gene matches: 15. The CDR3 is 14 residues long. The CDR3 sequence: CASRGLAGPGAQYF. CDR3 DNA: TGTGCCAGTCGGGGGCTAGCGGGTCCCGGAGCCCAGTACTTC.